This T cell receptor beta chain derives from a study of cytomegalovirus exposure and HLA in healthy donors. Study information: Most genotyped donors, around 78% of about 400, had Caucasian-associated genetic ancestry. Study-level points and caveats: The study carried out a later analysis of TCR beta sequences. It associated approximately 15,000 of them with specific HLA alleles at a false discovery rate of 0.05.

CDR1 is MNHEY and CDR2 is SVGAGI in the germline V gene. J gave up 4 bases and V 4 bases, and 9 bases lay outside the gene matches. CDR3 length equals 16 residues. A remark on this clone: What it binds is not known.

The PCR employed 60 Vbeta primers together with 13 Jbeta primers. Sequencing used immunoSEQ multiplex PCR; TCRdb keeps in-frame clones, though not all of them. This repertoire comprises under 75,000 clones; its ten largest clones make up 2% to 3%. The chain uses TRBV6-5 and TRBJ2-2; 7 bases agree with TRBD1. The TCR sequence derives from a female donor in good health and CMV-seropositive. Sequencing was performed on PBMCs. This chain's CDR3 is CASSSARGHGTGELFF. The DNA of the CDR3 is TGTGCCAGCAGTTCCGCAAGGGGGCACGGCACCGGGGAGCTGTTTTTT.